This TCR beta chain was sequenced for a study of blood T cell repertoires in COVID-19. Turning to the study itself: Italy, Spain and the United States were the sources of the convalescent and acute COVID-19 samples. The cDNA or gDNA used as material had been derived from T cells, B-cell-depleted T cells, or PBMCs.

This CDR3 comprises 15 residues. CDR1 and CDR2 from the germline V gene are SGDLS and YYNGEE. V was clipped by 0 bases and J by 3 bases; unmatched bases: 1. The protocol was immunoSEQ multiplex PCR, while the TCRdb copy is restricted to in-frame clones and leaves out a portion. This table holds some 42,000 clones, about 77% found once. This TCR was sampled from a man older than 75 with acute or convalescent COVID-19. The rearrangement uses TRBV9 and TRBJ1-2; 11 bases align to TRBD1. What was sequenced was peripheral blood. CDR3 nucleotide sequence: TGTGCCAGCAGCGTAGGGACAGGGGGCGACTATGGCTACACCTTC. This sequence encodes CASSVGTGGDYGYTF.